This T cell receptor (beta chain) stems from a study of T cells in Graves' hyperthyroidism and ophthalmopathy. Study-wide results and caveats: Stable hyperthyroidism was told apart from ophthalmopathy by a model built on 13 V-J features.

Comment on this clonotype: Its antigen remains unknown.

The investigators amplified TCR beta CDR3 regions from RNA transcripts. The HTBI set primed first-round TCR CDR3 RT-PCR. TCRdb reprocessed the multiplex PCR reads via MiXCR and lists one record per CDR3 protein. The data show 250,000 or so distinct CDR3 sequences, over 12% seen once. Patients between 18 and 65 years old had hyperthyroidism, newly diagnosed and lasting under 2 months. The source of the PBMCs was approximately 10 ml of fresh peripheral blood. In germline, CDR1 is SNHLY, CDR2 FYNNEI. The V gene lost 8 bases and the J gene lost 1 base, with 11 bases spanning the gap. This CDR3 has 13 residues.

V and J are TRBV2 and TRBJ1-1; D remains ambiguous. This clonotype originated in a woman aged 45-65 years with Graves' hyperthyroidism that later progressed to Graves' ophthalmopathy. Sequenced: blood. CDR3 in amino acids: CASESEKNTEAFF. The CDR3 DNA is TGTGCCAGCGAATCGGAGAAGAACACTGAAGCTTTCTTT.